The rows below give T cell receptor beta chains drawn from one sample of a study of blood T cell repertoires in COVID-19. Libraries were prepared by immunoSEQ multiplex PCR; TCRdb keeps only in-frame clonotypes and omits some of them. The table shows under 300,000 clones, with approximately 82% occurring only once. The sample consisted of peripheral blood. All receptors derive from a man aged 25 to 40 who had recovered from COVID-19. Each CDR3 is given with its conserved first and last residue. The order of the fields is D gene, V gene, J gene, clone size, CDR3 DNA, CDR3 protein. A D gene is named only where the DNA matches it firmly. The size entry is marked missing in some rows and otherwise reads once, few, many or a size class.

D: .
V: TRBV7-9
J: TRBJ1-4
size: .
DNA: TGTGCCAGCAGCTCGATCCGACGGGATGAAAAACTGTTTTTT
CDR3: CASSSIRRDEKLFF

D: .
V: TRBV6-2/TRBV6-3
J: TRBJ2-7
size: .
DNA: TGTGCCAGCAGTACCCGGACAAAGAGCTCCTACGAGCAGTACTTC
CDR3: CASSTRTKSSYEQYF

D: .
V: TRBV7-6
J: TRBJ2-2
size: once
DNA: TGTGCCAGCAGCCAAAGCGGGTTCGGACTCACCGGGGAGCTGTTTTTT
CDR3: CASSQSGFGLTGELFF

D: TRBD1
V: TRBV11-3
J: TRBJ2-2
size: .
DNA: TGTGCCAGCAGTCCAGGGGGCTTTAGCACCGGGGAGCTGTTTTTT
CDR3: CASSPGGFSTGELFF

D: TRBD1
V: TRBV14
J: TRBJ1-2
size: .
DNA: TGTGCCAGTCAGCTCGGGACAGCGAGTTATGGCTACACCTTC
CDR3: CASQLGTASYGYTF

D: TRBD1
V: TRBV3-1/TRBV3-2
J: TRBJ1-2
size: .
DNA: TGTGCCAGCGTACCTTCAGGGGGCGCCTATGGCTACACCTTC
CDR3: CASVPSGGAYGYTF

D: .
V: TRBV3-1/TRBV3-2
J: TRBJ2-7
size: .
DNA: TGTGCCAGCAGCCACCAAGGACAGACGTACGAGCAGTACTTC
CDR3: CASSHQGQTYEQYF

D: .
V: TRBV3-1/TRBV3-2
J: TRBJ1-2
size: .
DNA: TGTGCCAGCAGCCAAGATCCAGGGGCCCTCTATGGCTACACCTTC
CDR3: CASSQDPGALYGYTF

D: .
V: TRBV19
J: TRBJ1-2
size: .
DNA: TGTGCCAGTAGTAGCGCCGGCCTGGGGAGGGGCTACACCTTC
CDR3: CASSSAGLGRGYTF

D: .
V: TRBV27
J: TRBJ1-1
size: .
DNA: TGTGCCAGCAGTATCGGACAGCCCGTCATTGAAGCTTTCTTT
CDR3: CASSIGQPVIEAFF

D: TRBD1
V: TRBV4-1
J: TRBJ1-5
size: .
DNA: TGCGCCAGCAGGGACAGGGGGGCAGGGCAGCCCCAGCATTTT
CDR3: CASRDRGAGQPQHF

D: .
V: TRBV6-2/TRBV6-3
J: TRBJ2-3
size: .
DNA: TGTGCCAGCAGCCCTCTTACTAGCACGCCAGATACGCAGTATTTT
CDR3: CASSPLTSTPDTQYF